The 5 T cell receptor beta chains below all came from one sample that was sequenced in a study of tumor and adjacent non-tumor tissue in lung cancer. TCRbeta libraries were built with three rounds of nested PCR, modified from ARM-PCR. TCRdb fed the multiplex PCR reads into MiXCR, producing one record per CDR3 protein. The sample records 98,000 or so distinct CDR3 sequences, 75% to 90% being singletons. RNA was extracted from bulk tissue without any cell sorting. More than 3 cm separated this lung sample from the edge of the tumor. The specimen sequenced was distant non-tumor lung tissue. The receptors shown here come from a man aged 60 to 75 with small cell lung cancer.

The J gene is TRBJ2-7, the V gene TRBV6-6; D ambiguous. The length of the CDR3 is 14 residues. Germline CDR1 MNHNY, CDR2 SVGAGI (reference sequence). Trimming removed 7 bases at V and 2 bases at J, with 15 bases between. CDR3 protein: CASMVRHGTYEQYF. Written as DNA, the CDR3 is TGTGCCAGCATGGTAAGACATGGGACCTACGAGCAGTACTTC.

The V call is TRBV15, the J call TRBJ2-1; perhaps D is TRBD1 or TRBD2 (5 bases each). Germline values: CDR1 LNHNV, CDR2 YYDKDF (reference sequence). This CDR3 comprises 13 residues. V was pared by 4 bases and J by 9 bases, with 13 bases between. The CDR3 reads CATSTLGDGEQFF. As DNA, the CDR3 is TGTGCCACCAGCACCCTCGGGGACGGTGAGCAGTTCTTC. The whole variable domain, remainder taken from reference TRBV15 and TRBJ2-1, is DAMVIQNPRYQVTQFGKPVTLSCSQTLNHNVMYWYQQKSSQAPKLLFHYYDKDFNNEADTPDNFQSRRPNTSFCFLDIRSPGLGDTAMYLCATSTLGDGEQFFGPGTRLTVL.

As to this clonotype: At one of its ends the junction is not consistent with the germline gene, which may arise from a read error. This chain uses TRBV6-2 or TRBV6-3 with TRBJ1-2; D not resolved. The CDR3 is 13 amino acids. The V gene's germline CDR1 is MNHEY and CDR2 SVGEGT. CDR3 DNA sequence: TGTGCCAGCAGCCCGATTGGGATTGCCGGCTACACATTC. Translation: CASSPIGIAGYTF.

Turning to this clonotype: Just one base apart from a much larger clone, this may be a read error. CDR3 protein: CSVPGGAGGGIEQFF. CDR3 DNA sequence: TGCAGCGTTCCCGGGGGGGCGGGGGGGGGCATTGAGCAGTTCTTC. The chain employs TRBV29-1 and TRBJ2-1, with 9 nucleotides matching TRBD2. Germline V gives CDR1 SQVTM, CDR2 ANQGSEA. Trimming took 5 bases from V and 9 from J; bases not matched to a gene: 14. The CDR3 sequence is 15 residues long.

This clonotype has a handful of counts. The J gene is TRBJ2-3, the V gene TRBV24-1; TRBD2 matches 13 bases. CDR3 size: 16 residues. The germline CDR1 and CDR2 sequences are KGHDR and SFDVKD. The V segment lost 12 bases and the J segment 8 bases; nucleotides outside the gene matches: 16. The CDR3 loop is CAAGTSGTDRSGTQYF. The CDR3 DNA is TGTGCCGCCGGGACTAGCGGGACCGACCGATCAGGTACGCAGTATTTT.